Listed below are T cell receptor beta chains from one sample, sequenced in a study of regulatory T cells in long-lasting Graves disease. TCRdb called the multiplex PCR reads again in MiXCR, with one record for every CDR3 protein. The table lists approximately 490,000 distinct CDR3 sequences, around 15% of them singletons. These same data were also listed under a study on T cells in Graves' hyperthyroidism and ophthalmopathy.

The sample here was peripheral blood mononuclear cells (PBMCs), taken at new diagnosis, from a patient treated with antithyroid drugs. The receptors were gathered from a man aged 40-50 years with Graves disease. CDR3s include the opening cysteine and the closing phenylalanine or tryptophan. A D gene is named only where the DNA matches it firmly. Only some rows state a clone size, as once, few, many or a class for expanded clones.

clone_size j_call v_call cdr3_length d_call cdr3_nt cdr3_aa
NA TRBJ1-1 TRBV6-9 14 NA TGTGCCAGCAGTTCCTCGGGGGGGGACACTGAAGCTTTCTTT CASSSSGGDTEAFF
NA TRBJ1-5 TRBV2 14 TRBD1 TGTGCCAGCAGGCCCGGGACAGATAATCAGCCCCAGCATTTT CASRPGTDNQPQHF
NA TRBJ2-1 TRBV11-3 14 NA TGTGCCAGCAGCTTACAGGACGGTTACAATGAGCAGTTCTTC CASSLQDGYNEQFF
many TRBJ2-7 TRBV20-1 13 NA TGCAGTGGGGGGCAGGGTGGATCCTACGAGCAGTACTTC CSGGQGGSYEQYF
many TRBJ2-5 TRBV7-3 15 NA TGTGCCAGCAGCTTAAGTGACAGACCTGAAGAGACCCAGTACTTC CASSLSDRPEETQYF
few TRBJ2-1 TRBV25-1 15 NA TGTGCCAGCAGTGAAAGGGCGGGCTTCTACAATGAGCAGTTCTTC CASSERAGFYNEQFF
NA TRBJ2-2 TRBV29-1 12 NA TGCAGCGTTTACGCGAACACCGGGGAGCTGTTTTTT CSVYANTGELFF
many TRBJ2-4 TRBV12-3/TRBV12-4 14 NA TGTGCCAGCAGTAGCGGCGGCCCCGTGGACATTCAGTACTTC CASSSGGPVDIQYF
NA TRBJ2-1 TRBV24-1 13 NA TGTGCCACCAGCATCCGAGGGAACAATGAGCAGTTCTTC CATSIRGNNEQFF
NA TRBJ1-6 TRBV20-1 15 NA TGCAGTGCTTCCGGGACTAGGGCCACAATTTCACCCCTCCACTTT CSASGTRATISPLHF
many TRBJ2-3 TRBV24-1 19 TRBD1 TGTGCCACCAGTGGACCCCCCGGTTCTAGGACAGGGCGCACAGATACGCAGTATTTT CATSGPPGSRTGRTDTQYF
many TRBJ1-1 TRBV3-1 15 NA TGTGCCAGCAGCCGATTCGACAGAATGAACACTGAAGCTTTCTTT CASSRFDRMNTEAFF
few TRBJ1-2 TRBV5-6 14 NA TGTGCCAGCAGCCTTGTTGGGTCGGGGTATGGCTACACCTTC CASSLVGSGYGYTF
NA TRBJ2-5 TRBV27 15 TRBD2 TGTGCCAGCAGACTAGCGGGAGGTCGACAAGAGACCCAGTACTTC CASRLAGGRQETQYF
many TRBJ2-3 TRBV29-1 10 NA TGCAGCGGGTTCACAGATACGCAGTATTTT CSGFTDTQYF
many TRBJ1-1 TRBV20-1 15 TRBD1 TGCAGTGCTAGAGATGGAGGGACAGGGAACACTGAAGCTTTCTTT CSARDGGTGNTEAFF
many TRBJ1-2 TRBV7-9 14 TRBD1 TGTGCCAGCAGCTTAGGTGGAGGGGGCGACGGCTACACCTTC CASSLGGGGDGYTF
many TRBJ1-1 TRBV6-1 10 NA TGTGCCAGCAGCAGAATCGAAGCTTTCTTT CASSRIEAFF